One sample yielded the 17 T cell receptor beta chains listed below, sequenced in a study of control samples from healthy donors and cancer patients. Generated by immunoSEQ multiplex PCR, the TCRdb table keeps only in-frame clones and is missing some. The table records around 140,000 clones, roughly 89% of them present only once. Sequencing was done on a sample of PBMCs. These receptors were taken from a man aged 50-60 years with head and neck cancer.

The CDR3 reads CASSLDRVSYNEQFF. The CDR3 DNA is TGTGCCAGCAGTCTGGACAGGGTCTCCTACAATGAGCAGTTCTTC. The chain uses TRBV2 and TRBJ2-1; TRBD1 matches at 8 bases. Germline V lookup: CDR1 SNHLY, CDR2 FYNNEI. Unmatched junction bases numbered 3, after V lost 5 bases and J lost 0 bases. The CDR3 extends over 15 amino acids.

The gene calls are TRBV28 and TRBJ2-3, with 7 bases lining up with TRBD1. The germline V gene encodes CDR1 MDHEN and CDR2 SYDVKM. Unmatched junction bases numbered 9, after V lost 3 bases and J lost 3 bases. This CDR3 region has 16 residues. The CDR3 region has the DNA TGTGCCAGCAGTTTCGCCCCCCAGGGGGTAACAGATACGCAGTATTTT. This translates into CASSFAPQGVTDTQYF.

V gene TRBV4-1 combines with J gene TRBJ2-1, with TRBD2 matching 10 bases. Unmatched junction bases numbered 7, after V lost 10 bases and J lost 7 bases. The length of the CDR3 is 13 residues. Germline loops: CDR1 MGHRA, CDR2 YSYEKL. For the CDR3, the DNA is TGCGCCACGAGCGGGAGGGCCGGGAATGAGCAGTTCTTC. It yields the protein CATSGRAGNEQFF.

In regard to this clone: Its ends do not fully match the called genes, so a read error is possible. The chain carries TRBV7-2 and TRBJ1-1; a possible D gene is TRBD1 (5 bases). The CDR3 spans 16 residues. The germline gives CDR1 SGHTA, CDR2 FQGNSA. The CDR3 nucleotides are TGTGCCAGCAGATTAGACTCGGGACGGATGAACACTGAAGCTTTCTTT. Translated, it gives CASRLDSGRMNTEAFF.

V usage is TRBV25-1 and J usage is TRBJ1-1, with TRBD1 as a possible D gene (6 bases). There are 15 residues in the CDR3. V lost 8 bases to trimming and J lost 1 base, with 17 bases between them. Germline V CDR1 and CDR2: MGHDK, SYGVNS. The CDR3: CASFGGGRRNTEAFF. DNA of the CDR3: TGTGCCAGCTTCGGGGGGGGGCGGAGGAACACTGAAGCTTTCTTT.

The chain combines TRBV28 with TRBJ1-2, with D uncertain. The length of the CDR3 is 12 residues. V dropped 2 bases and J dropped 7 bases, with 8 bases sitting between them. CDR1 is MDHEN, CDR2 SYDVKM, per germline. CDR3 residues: CASSLRGGGYTF. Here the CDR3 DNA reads TGTGCCAGCAGTTTACGGGGTGGTGGCTACACCTTC.

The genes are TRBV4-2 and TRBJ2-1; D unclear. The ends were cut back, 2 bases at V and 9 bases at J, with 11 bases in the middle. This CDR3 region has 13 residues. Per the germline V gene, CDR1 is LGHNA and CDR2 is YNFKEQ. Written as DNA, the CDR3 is TGTGCCAGCAGCCAATTAATCGGTCGTGAGCAGTTCTTC. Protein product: CASSQLIGREQFF.

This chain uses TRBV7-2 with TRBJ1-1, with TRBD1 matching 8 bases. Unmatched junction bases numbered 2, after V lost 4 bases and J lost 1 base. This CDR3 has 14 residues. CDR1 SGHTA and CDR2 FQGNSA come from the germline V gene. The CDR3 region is CASSWDRQNTEAFF. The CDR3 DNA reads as TGTGCCAGCAGCTGGGACAGGCAGAACACTGAAGCTTTCTTT. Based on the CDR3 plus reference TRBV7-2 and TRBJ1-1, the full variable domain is GAGVSQSPSNKVTEKGKDVELRCDPISGHTALYWYRQSLGQGLEFLIYFQGNSAPDKSGLPSDRFSAERTGGSVSTLTIQRTQQEDSAVYLCASSWDRQNTEAFFGQGTRLTVV.

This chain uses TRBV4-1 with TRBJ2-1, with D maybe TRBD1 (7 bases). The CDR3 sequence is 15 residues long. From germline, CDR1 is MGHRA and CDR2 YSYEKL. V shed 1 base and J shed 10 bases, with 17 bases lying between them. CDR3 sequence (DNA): TGCGCCAGCAGCCAAGTCCAAGGAGGAGGGGGCGAGCAGTTCTTC. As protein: CASSQVQGGGGEQFF.

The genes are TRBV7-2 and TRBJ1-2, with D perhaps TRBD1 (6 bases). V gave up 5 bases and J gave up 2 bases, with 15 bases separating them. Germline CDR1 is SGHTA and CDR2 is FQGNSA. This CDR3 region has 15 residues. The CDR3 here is CASSPGRGINYGYTF. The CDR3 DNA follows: TGTGCCAGCAGCCCCGGGAGGGGGATCAACTATGGCTACACCTTC.

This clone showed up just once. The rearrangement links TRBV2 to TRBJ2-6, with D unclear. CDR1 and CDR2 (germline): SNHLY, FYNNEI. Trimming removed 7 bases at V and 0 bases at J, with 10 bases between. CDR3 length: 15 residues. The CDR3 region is CASTEEHSGANVLTF. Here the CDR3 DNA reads TGTGCCAGCACCGAGGAACACTCTGGGGCCAACGTCCTGACTTTC.

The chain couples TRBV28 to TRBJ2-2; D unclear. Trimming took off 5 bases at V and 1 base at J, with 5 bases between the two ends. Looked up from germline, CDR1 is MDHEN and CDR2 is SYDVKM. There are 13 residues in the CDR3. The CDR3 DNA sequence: TGTGCCAGCAGTAATGGGAACACCGGGGAGCTGTTTTTT. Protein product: CASSNGNTGELFF.

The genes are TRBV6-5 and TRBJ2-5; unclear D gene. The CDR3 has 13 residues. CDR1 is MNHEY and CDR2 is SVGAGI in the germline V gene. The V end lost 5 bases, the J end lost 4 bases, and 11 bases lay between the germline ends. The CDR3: CASSPSLLETQYF. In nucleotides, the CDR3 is TGTGCCAGCAGTCCCTCACTCTTAGAGACCCAGTACTTC.

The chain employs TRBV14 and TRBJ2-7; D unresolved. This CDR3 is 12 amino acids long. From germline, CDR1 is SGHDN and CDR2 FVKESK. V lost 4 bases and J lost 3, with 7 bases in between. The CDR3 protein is CASSPANYEQYF. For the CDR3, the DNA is TGTGCCAGCAGCCCTGCGAACTACGAGCAGTACTTC.

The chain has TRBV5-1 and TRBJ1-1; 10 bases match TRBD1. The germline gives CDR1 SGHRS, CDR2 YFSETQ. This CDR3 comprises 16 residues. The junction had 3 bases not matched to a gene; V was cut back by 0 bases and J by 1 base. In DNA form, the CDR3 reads TGCGCCAGCAGCTTGGAGGGACAGGGGTCGAACACTGAAGCTTTCTTT. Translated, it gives CASSLEGQGSNTEAFF.

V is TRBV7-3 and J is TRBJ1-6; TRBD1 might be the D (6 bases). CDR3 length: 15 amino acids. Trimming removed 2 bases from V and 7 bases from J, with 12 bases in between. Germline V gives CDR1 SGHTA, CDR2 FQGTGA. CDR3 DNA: TGTGCCAGCAGCTTAGCCGGGACACTAAATTCACCCCTCCACTTT. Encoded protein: CASSLAGTLNSPLHF.

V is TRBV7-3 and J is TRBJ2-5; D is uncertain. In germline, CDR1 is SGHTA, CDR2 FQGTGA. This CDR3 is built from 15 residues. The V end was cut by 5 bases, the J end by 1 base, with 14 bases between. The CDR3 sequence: CASSPRQALQETQYF. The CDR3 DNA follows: TGTGCCAGCAGCCCCCGGCAGGCACTCCAAGAGACCCAGTACTTC.